The 18 T cell receptor beta chains reported below all come from one sample, sequenced in a study of blood T cell repertoires in COVID-19. TCRdb's table, derived via immunoSEQ multiplex PCR, lists solely in-frame clones and lacks some. The sample records about 120,000 clones, about nine tenths being singletons. Sample: peripheral blood. These receptors were collected from a woman between 70 and 85 years old with acute or convalescent COVID-19.

J is TRBJ1-1 and V is TRBV6-2 or TRBV6-3; 8 bases align to TRBD1. The CDR3 consists of 13 residues. J lost 13 bases, V lost 1 base, and 8 bases had no gene match. The germline gives CDR1 MNHEY, CDR2 SVGEGT. The CDR3: CASSYFGQGWGFF. The CDR3 DNA reads as TGTGCCAGCAGTTACTTCGGACAGGGTTGGGGTTTCTTT.

This sequence joins TRBV11-1 and TRBJ1-1; D is undetermined. The CDR3 is made up of 14 amino acids. CDR1 SGHAT and CDR2 FQDESV come from the germline V gene (reference sequence). V shed 4 bases and J shed 4 bases, with 13 bases lying between them. The CDR3 DNA sequence: TGTGCCAGCAGCTCGATGGGCCCGAGCACTGAAGCTTTCTTT. Translating gives CASSSMGPSTEAFF.

J is TRBJ1-5 and V is TRBV2; D might be TRBD1 (5 bases). V was trimmed by 4 bases and J by 9 bases, leaving 19 bases between them. CDR1 and CDR2 from the germline V gene are SNHLY and FYNNEI. This CDR3 has 15 amino acids. CDR3 nucleotides: TGTGCCAGCAGTGTGGTTGGGGGGGGGAGGGGGCCCCAGCATTTT. Its translation: CASSVVGGGRGPQHF.

The rearrangement uses TRBV4-2 and TRBJ2-1; possibly TRBD2 for D (6 bases). CDR1 is LGHNA, CDR2 YNFKEQ, per germline. The CDR3 is 13 residues long. Trimming took off 4 bases at V and 3 bases at J, with 7 bases between the two ends. DNA of the CDR3: TGTGCCAGCAGCCTTAGCGGCTACAATGAGCAGTTCTTC. Protein: CASSLSGYNEQFF.

This chain's CDR3 is CASSDGQGMGNQPQHF. The CDR3 region has the DNA TGTGCCAGCAGTGACGGACAGGGTATGGGCAATCAGCCCCAGCATTTT. The J gene is TRBJ1-5, the V gene TRBV6-1; 8 positions match TRBD1. Germline-derived CDR1 and CDR2 are MNHNS and SASEGT. The V gene end was trimmed by 3 bases and the J gene end by 2 bases; junction bases not matched to a gene: 6. The CDR3 length is 16 residues.

The chain recombines TRBV7-6 with TRBJ2-6; tentative D call: TRBD1 (6 bases). The CDR3 loop spans 18 amino acids. Germline-derived CDR1 and CDR2 are SGHVS and FNYEAQ. Trimming stripped 5 bases from V and 2 bases from J, with 19 bases between. The CDR3 reads CASSPSRGSVAGANVLTF. The CDR3 DNA reads as TGTGCCAGCAGCCCAAGTAGGGGGTCCGTGGCTGGGGCCAACGTCCTGACTTTC.

V is TRBV29-1 and J is TRBJ1-4; the D is unclear. Germline CDR1 and CDR2: SQVTM and ANQGSEA. The CDR3 extends over 14 amino acids. V was shortened by 6 bases and J by 4 bases, with 15 bases between the two germline ends. The DNA for the CDR3 is TGCAGCGTCGTTTCACCCGGGAGTAATGAAAAACTGTTTTTT. This gives the protein CSVVSPGSNEKLFF. The full variable domain, rest sourced from reference TRBV29-1 and TRBJ1-4, is SAVISQKPSRDICQRGTSLTIQCQVDSQVTMMFWYRQQPGQSLTLIATANQGSEATYESGFVIDKFPISRPNLTFSTLTVSNMSPEDSSIYLCSVVSPGSNEKLFFGSGTQLSVL.

This sequence joins TRBV24-1 and TRBJ1-5, with 9 bases matching TRBD1. The V gene's germline CDR1 is KGHDR and CDR2 SFDVKD. V dropped 4 bases and J dropped 6; count of bases not matched to a gene: 6. This CDR3 is built from 15 residues. DNA for the CDR3: TGTGCCACCAGTGAAAGCGACAGGGGGATTCAGCCCCAGCATTTT. It encodes CATSESDRGIQPQHF.

The chain is built from TRBV5-1 and TRBJ2-7, with D possibly TRBD2 on 6 matching bases. In germline, CDR1 is SGHRS, CDR2 YFSETQ. The ends were cut back, 8 bases at V and 0 bases at J, with 18 bases in the middle. This CDR3 region has 15 residues. The CDR3 reads CASADGTHYSYEQYF. CDR3 sequence (DNA): TGCGCCAGTGCCGATGGGACTCACTACTCCTACGAGCAGTACTTC.

This chain joins TRBV5-1 and TRBJ1-3, with 7 bases lining up with TRBD1. The CDR3 sequence is 16 residues long. V gave up 2 bases and J gave up 1 base; unmatched junction bases: 6. Per germline, CDR1 SGHRS and CDR2 YFSETQ. The CDR3 reads CASSFDRAFSGNTIYF. As DNA, the CDR3 is TGCGCCAGCAGCTTCGACAGGGCGTTTTCTGGAAACACCATATATTTT.

V usage is TRBV24-1 and J usage is TRBJ1-6; no clear D gene. The CDR3 spans 13 residues. Germline-derived CDR1 and CDR2 are KGHDR and SFDVKD. V lost 7 bases and J 3 bases, leaving 6 bases between the germline ends. CDR3 bases: TGTGCCACCAGGGGAGACTATAATTCACCCCTCCACTTT. Its protein product is CATRGDYNSPLHF.

The rearrangement uses TRBV2 and TRBJ1-4; possible D gene TRBD1, 6 bases. Trimming took 6 bases from V and 6 from J, leaving 14 bases between them. The germline CDR1 and CDR2 sequences are SNHLY and FYNNEI. The CDR3 is 14 amino acids. For the CDR3, the DNA is TGTGCCAGCAGCGGAAGGACAGCCGATGAAAAACTGTTTTTT. Its translation is CASSGRTADEKLFF.

V is TRBV6-4 and J is TRBJ2-5; 8 bases are shared with TRBD2. In germline, CDR1 is MRHNA, CDR2 SNTAGT. The ends lost 7 bases at V and 5 bases at J; junction bases unmatched: 12. This CDR3 region has 15 residues. The CDR3 DNA reads as TGTGCCAGCACCGGGGGGGCAGGGCGGAGTGAGACCCAGTACTTC. This sequence encodes CASTGGAGRSETQYF.

The rearrangement uses TRBV4-1 and TRBJ2-1; D is ambiguous. From germline, CDR1 is MGHRA and CDR2 YSYEKL. V was trimmed by 3 bases and J by 4 bases, leaving 7 bases between them. The length of the CDR3 is 13 residues. In nucleotides, the CDR3 is TGCGCCAGCAGCCACGGCGGATACAATGAGCAGTTCTTC. Its translation: CASSHGGYNEQFF.

The chain joins TRBV28 to TRBJ1-5, with 7 positions matching TRBD1. Germline CDR1 is MDHEN and CDR2 is SYDVKM. The CDR3 loop spans 16 amino acids. V dropped 5 bases and J dropped 3; count of bases not matched to a gene: 10. CDR3 loop: CASSLTGTDVNQPQHF. The CDR3, as DNA: TGTGCCAGCAGTCTAACCGGGACAGACGTCAATCAGCCCCAGCATTTT.

The chain links TRBV15 to TRBJ2-1; perhaps TRBD2 as D (6 bases). The V and J ends lost 8 bases and 14 bases respectively, with 16 bases between them. This CDR3 spans 11 amino acids. In germline, CDR1 is LNHNV, CDR2 YYDKDF (reference sequence). The CDR3 reads CATPPTRGEFF. DNA of the CDR3: TGTGCCACCCCCCCGACTAGAGGAGAGTTCTTC.

V usage is TRBV10-2 and J usage is TRBJ1-2, with 7 bases fitting TRBD1. After removal of 8 bases from V and 4 bases from J, the junction contained 7 bases not matched to a gene. The germline CDR1 and CDR2 sequences are WSHSY and SAAADI. This CDR3 has 13 residues. Here the CDR3 reads CASVPDRSYGYTF. The CDR3 bases are TGCGCCAGCGTACCGGACAGGTCCTATGGCTACACCTTC.

In the case of this clone: This specimen includes other DNA sequences encoding the same CDR3. The chain employs TRBV7-9 and TRBJ1-1; D gene uncertain. Germline CDR1 is SEHNR and CDR2 is FQNEAQ (reference sequence). Trimming took 1 base from V and 1 from J, leaving 4 bases between them. There are 13 residues in the CDR3. Here the CDR3 DNA reads TGTGCCAGCAGCTTAGTAGCGAACACTGAAGCTTTCTTT. The encoded protein is CASSLVANTEAFF.